Below, 18 T cell receptor beta chains from the same sample are listed, as sequenced in a study of beta chain features in type 1 diabetes. Sequencing targeted expressed TCRB transcripts, as all isolated RNA had been reverse transcribed. TCRdb's copy holds only in-frame clones and misses some; the assay was immunoSEQ multiplex PCR. The data show about 150,000 clones, over 8.5% seen once. Sequenced: central memory CD4+ T cells from blood. The receptors were gathered from a man aged 18 to 30 in good health.

Comments on this clone: The same CDR3 can be traced to other DNA sequences in this sample. CDR3 in amino acids: CASSLGQVNTEAFF. In nucleotides, the CDR3 is TGTGCCAGCAGTCTTGGACAGGTGAACACTGAAGCTTTCTTT. The chain employs TRBV27 and TRBJ1-1; 7 nucleotides agree with TRBD1. The CDR3 length is 14 residues. Trimming took 5 bases from V and 0 from J; bases not matched to a gene: 3. Looked up from germline, CDR1 is MNHEY and CDR2 is SMNVEV (reference sequence).

This clone has just a few counts. The chain employs TRBV27 and TRBJ1-2; weak D call: TRBD1 (6 bases). The CDR3 has 15 amino acids. CDR1 MNHEY and CDR2 SMNVEV come from the germline V gene (reference sequence). Trimming took 5 bases from V and 2 from J, leaving 15 bases between them. The CDR3 protein is CASSNGAGENYGYTF. As DNA, the CDR3 is TGTGCCAGCAGTAATGGCGCAGGGGAGAACTATGGCTACACCTTC.

This clone has only one observation. For the CDR3, the DNA is TGTGCCAGCAGTTTTGGTGGGCGTGGGGACGAGCAGTACTTC. Its translation: CASSFGGRGDEQYF. The chain combines TRBV28 with TRBJ2-7, with D hard to call. V lost 3 bases and J 5 bases, leaving 14 bases between the germline ends. This CDR3 has 14 residues. Germline CDR1 MDHEN, CDR2 SYDVKM.

The rearrangement joins TRBV4-2 to TRBJ1-4, with TRBD1 identical over 12 bases. V lost 3 bases and J lost 0; bases outside the gene matches: 8. Germline assignment: CDR1 LGHNA and CDR2 YNFKEQ. The CDR3 is 19 residues long. The CDR3 loop reads CASSQEPGTGGSTNEKLFF. Written as DNA, the CDR3 is TGTGCCAGCAGCCAGGAACCCGGGACAGGGGGCTCAACTAATGAAAAACTGTTTTTT.

This clone was detected a few times. This chain uses TRBV29-1 with TRBJ2-5, with D possibly TRBD1 on 6 matching bases. CDR1 SQVTM and CDR2 ANQGSEA come from the germline V gene. The CDR3 sequence is 12 residues long. Trimming cost V 2 bases and J 4 bases, with 8 bases left between them. The CDR3 nucleotides read TGCAGCGTTGAACGCAGGGGAGAGACCCAGTACTTC. Translating it yields CSVERRGETQYF.

The rearrangement uses TRBV5-6 and TRBJ2-3; D uncertain. This CDR3 region has 14 residues. CDR1 SGHDT and CDR2 YYEEEE come from the germline V gene. Trimming cost V 4 bases and J 5 bases, with 14 bases left between them. CDR3 bases: TGTGCCAGCAGCGAGCAGGCGGCAGGAGATACGCAGTATTTT. It specifies CASSEQAAGDTQYF.

This clone was counted between two and nine times. V usage is TRBV18 and J usage is TRBJ2-5; 8 bases line up with TRBD1. Germline values: CDR1 KGHSH, CDR2 LQKENI. The CDR3 is 12 amino acids. V gave up 8 bases and J gave up 6 bases; unmatched junction bases: 5. The CDR3 sequence: CASARQGQTQYF. The CDR3 bases are TGTGCCAGCGCGCGACAGGGGCAGACCCAGTACTTC.

The chain couples TRBV11-2 to TRBJ2-7, with D perhaps assigned TRBD1 or TRBD2 (5 bases each). Trimming removed 6 bases at V and 1 base at J, with 7 bases between. Germline V lookup: CDR1 SGHAT, CDR2 FQNNGV. This CDR3 contains 12 residues. CDR3 residues: CASRGESYEQYF. The CDR3 coding sequence is TGTGCCAGCAGGGGGGAATCCTACGAGCAGTACTTC.

A few counts support this clone. The rearrangement joins TRBV7-9 to TRBJ2-5, with D perhaps matching TRBD2 (6 bases). Germline loops: CDR1 SEHNR, CDR2 FQNEAQ (reference sequence). V was shortened by 2 bases and J by 4 bases, with 14 bases between the two germline ends. This CDR3 spans 15 amino acids. The CDR3 protein is CASSLSLEGSETQYF. The CDR3 nucleotides are TGTGCCAGCAGCTTATCATTGGAGGGGTCAGAGACCCAGTACTTC.

The V call is TRBV7-3, the J call TRBJ1-2; possibly TRBD1 for D (6 bases). Germline values: CDR1 SGHTA, CDR2 FQGTGA. Trimming shortened V by 0 bases and J by 6 bases, and 11 bases separated the two germline ends. The CDR3 runs to 14 residues. In DNA form, the CDR3 reads TGTGCCAGCAGCTTAACCGGGCAGGGGAATGGCTACACCTTC. Translated: CASSLTGQGNGYTF.

This clone was seen repeatedly, ten times or more. This chain uses TRBV7-9 with TRBJ2-5; 8 nucleotides line up with TRBD2. The CDR3 has 14 residues. The germline V gene encodes CDR1 SEHNR and CDR2 FQNEAQ (reference sequence). V was pared by 3 bases and J by 5 bases, with 5 bases of the junction left unmatched. This CDR3 reads CASSFGRAGETQYF. CDR3 in DNA: TGTGCCAGCAGCTTCGGGAGGGCCGGGGAGACCCAGTACTTC.

The chain combines TRBV25-1 with TRBJ2-6; tentative D call: TRBD1 (6 bases). CDR3 size: 17 residues. Germline V gene sequence: CDR1 MGHDK, CDR2 SYGVNS. Trimming took off 10 bases at V and 0 bases at J, with 19 bases between the two ends. The CDR3 sequence is CATEPRGLSSGANVLTF. The CDR3 nucleotides read TGTGCCACCGAGCCCAGGGGTTTATCCTCTGGGGCCAACGTCCTGACTTTC.

The chain recombines TRBV30 with TRBJ2-7; 8 bases map to TRBD2. Per germline, CDR1 GTSNPN and CDR2 SVGIG (reference sequence). The CDR3 runs 15 residues. With V trimmed by 0 bases and J by 6 bases, 10 bases remained unmatched. CDR3 in amino acids: CAWSVGWLAGLEQYF. CDR3 nucleotides: TGTGCCTGGAGTGTAGGCTGGCTAGCGGGCCTCGAGCAGTACTTC.

The V and J genes are TRBV29-1 and TRBJ1-5, with D possibly being TRBD1 (5 bases). CDR3 length equals 12 residues. From germline, CDR1 is SQVTM and CDR2 ANQGSEA. V was trimmed by 7 bases and J by 7 bases, leaving 14 bases between them. The CDR3 DNA is TGCAGCGCCTCATGGGGGTTACAGCCCCAGCATTTT. Protein: CSASWGLQPQHF.

The chain's CDR3 is CASSPGLGNYGYTF. The CDR3 bases are TGTGCCAGCAGCCCGGGGCTTGGTAACTATGGCTACACCTTC. The J gene is TRBJ1-2, the V gene TRBV11-2; maybe TRBD1 (5 bases). The germline gives CDR1 SGHAT, CDR2 FQNNGV. Trimming removed 5 bases at V and 1 base at J, with 11 bases between. The CDR3 loop spans 14 amino acids.

In this sample, this clone turned up a few times. The rearrangement links TRBV7-2 to TRBJ2-3; perhaps TRBD2 as D (5 bases). CDR3 length equals 16 residues. The germline V and J ends were trimmed by 3 bases and 4 bases, with 17 bases remaining between them. Germline V gene lookup returns CDR1 SGHTA and CDR2 FQGNSA. CDR3 protein: CASSFGVPTKPDTQYF. In DNA, the CDR3 is TGTGCCAGCAGCTTCGGGGTTCCCACGAAACCAGATACGCAGTATTTT. Full variable domain (missing parts from reference TRBV7-2 and TRBJ2-3): GAGVSQSPSNKVTEKGKDVELRCDPISGHTALYWYRQSLGQGLEFLIYFQGNSAPDKSGLPSDRFSAERTGGSVSTLTIQRTQQEDSAVYLCASSFGVPTKPDTQYFGPGTRLTVL.

As DNA, the CDR3 is TGTGCCAGCAGTTCAGGGACGTTACACGTCCTGACTTTC. This sequence encodes CASSSGTLHVLTF. The chain employs TRBV28 and TRBJ2-6, with D tentatively TRBD1 or TRBD2 (5 bases each). The CDR3 runs to 13 residues. The V and J ends lost 4 bases and 11 bases respectively, with 12 bases between them. CDR1 and CDR2 (germline): MDHEN, SYDVKM.

V usage is TRBV9 and J usage is TRBJ1-2; tentative D call: TRBD1 (5 bases). The CDR3 has 18 amino acids. The V gene's germline CDR1 is SGDLS and CDR2 YYNGEE. The V and J ends lost 3 bases and 0 bases respectively, with 21 bases between them. CDR3 bases: TGTGCCAGCAGCGGTTTCAGGGAGCGAAGGTATTCTAACTATGGCTACACCTTC. It translates to CASSGFRERRYSNYGYTF. Supplemented by reference TRBV9 and TRBJ1-2, the full variable domain reads DSGVTQTPKHLITATGQRVTLRCSPRSGDLSVYWYQQSLDQGLQFLIQYYNGEERAKGNILERFSAQQFPDLHSELNLSSLELGDSALYFCASSGFRERRYSNYGYTFGSGTRLTVV.